The present entry profiles one T cell receptor (beta chain) with its context. The antigen remains undetermined. Before any sequencing was done, the ViraFEST assay used viral peptide pools to expand antigen-specific CD4+ T cells. Culture proceeded for approximately 10 days, and CD4+ T cells were then isolated. None of these healthy vaccinees had been infected with SARS-CoV-2 before vaccination. Researchers reported culturing 2 million or so PBMC in each well, adding about 11 IU/ml IL-2 and about 9.5 ug/ml peptides. The data belong to a study of vaccination effects on CD4 cells after COVID-19. Trimming removed 4 bases at V and 3 bases at J, with 7 bases between. CDR1 SGHAT and CDR2 FQNNGV come from the germline V gene. This CDR3 region has 12 residues. Regarding the study as a whole: There were few convalescent patients in the study and no early post-infection timepoints.

Assay: immunoSEQ multiplex PCR; the TCRdb copy retains only in-frame clones and omits some. This sample has more than 40,000 clones, with around 78% found just once. The clonotype was recovered from a human donor who received a COVID-19 vaccine. The source material was CD4+ T cells from PBMCs cultured with SARS-CoV-2 spike peptides, sampled before COVID-19 vaccination. The chain links TRBV11-2 to TRBJ2-7; D ambiguous. The CDR3 spells CASSSGYYEQYV. The CDR3 coding sequence is TGTGCCAGCAGCTCGGGTTACTACGAGCAGTACGTC.